Ten or more counts support the clone carrying this T cell receptor beta chain. In TCRdb, the 5' RACE reads were re-called with MiXCR into one record per CDR3 protein. The sample includes 37,000 or so distinct CDR3 sequences, 6.3% of them seen just once. The sample originates from a study of early T cells in non-severe SARS-CoV-2 infection. CDR1 is DFQATT, CDR2 SNEGSKA, per germline (reference sequence). This CDR3 is 14 amino acids long. V was clipped by 3 bases and J by 1 base, with 10 bases between them. The sample consisted of whole blood. The clonotype comes from an adult who was a healthcare worker with PCR-confirmed SARS-CoV-2 infection or an uninfected control (not recorded which). This chain joins TRBV20-1 and TRBJ2-1, with D possibly TRBD2 on 6 matching bases. The CDR3 DNA reads as TGCAGTGCTAGCCGGGGGATGTCCTACAATGAGCAGTTCTTC. Its translation: CSASRGMSYNEQFF.